The sequence of this T cell receptor (beta chain) was determined in a study of monozygotic twins with inflammatory bowel disease. This CDR3 contains 15 residues. Per the germline V gene, CDR1 is DFQATT and CDR2 is SNEGSKA (reference sequence). Template switching was used to attach UMIs, which incorporated a 6-nucleotide sample barcode. TCRdb reprocessed the 5' RACE reads, keeping one entry per CDR3 protein, no DNA. This sample's table reports roughly 150,000 distinct CDR3 sequences. Source material: blood. The V call is TRBV20-1, the J call TRBJ2-5; TCRdb calls TRBD2, which cannot be checked without DNA. The TCR comes from a human donor with ulcerative colitis or Crohn's disease, or a healthy co-twin of an affected twin (not recorded which). The CDR3 loop reads CSAKGASGREETQYF.